This entry concerns a single T cell receptor beta chain. Its matching antigen is unknown. Both 60 Vbeta primers and 13 Jbeta primers went into the PCR. Profiling relied on immunoSEQ multiplex PCR, and the TCRdb table lists in-frame clones only, not all of them. This sample has 120,000 or so clones, with about three quarters found just once. This sample is drawn from a study of cytomegalovirus exposure and HLA in healthy donors. Study observations and caveats: A few CMV-associated chains proved CMV antigen-specific in vitro. In a later analysis, TCR association rates varied by HLA locus: DRB1 most, HLA-C fewest. The records held CMV serostatus as the only immune exposure information.

The CDR3 runs to 17 residues. Germline values: CDR1 LGHNA, CDR2 YNFKEQ. With 0 bases clipped from V and 1 base from J, the junction kept 8 bases outside the gene matches. The sample consisted of PBMCs. The chain has TRBV4-2 and TRBJ1-2, with TRBD1 matching 7 bases. This sequence originates from a man younger than 40 in good health and CMV-seronegative. The CDR3, as DNA: TGTGCCAGCAGCCAAGAATCATCCGGGACAGATAACTATGGCTACACCTTC. Translated: CASSQESSGTDNYGYTF.